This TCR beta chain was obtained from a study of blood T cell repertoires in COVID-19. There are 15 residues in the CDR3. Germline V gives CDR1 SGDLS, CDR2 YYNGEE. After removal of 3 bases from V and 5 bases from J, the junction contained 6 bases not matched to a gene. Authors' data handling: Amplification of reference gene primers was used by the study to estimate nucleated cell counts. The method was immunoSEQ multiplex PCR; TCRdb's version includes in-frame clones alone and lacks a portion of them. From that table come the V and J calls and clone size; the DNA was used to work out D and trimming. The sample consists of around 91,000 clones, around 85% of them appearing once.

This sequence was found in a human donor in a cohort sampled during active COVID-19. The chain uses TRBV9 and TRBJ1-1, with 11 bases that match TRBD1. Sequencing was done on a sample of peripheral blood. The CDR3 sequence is CASSAGQGAGTEAFF. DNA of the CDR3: TGTGCCAGCAGCGCAGGACAGGGGGCAGGTACTGAAGCTTTCTTT.